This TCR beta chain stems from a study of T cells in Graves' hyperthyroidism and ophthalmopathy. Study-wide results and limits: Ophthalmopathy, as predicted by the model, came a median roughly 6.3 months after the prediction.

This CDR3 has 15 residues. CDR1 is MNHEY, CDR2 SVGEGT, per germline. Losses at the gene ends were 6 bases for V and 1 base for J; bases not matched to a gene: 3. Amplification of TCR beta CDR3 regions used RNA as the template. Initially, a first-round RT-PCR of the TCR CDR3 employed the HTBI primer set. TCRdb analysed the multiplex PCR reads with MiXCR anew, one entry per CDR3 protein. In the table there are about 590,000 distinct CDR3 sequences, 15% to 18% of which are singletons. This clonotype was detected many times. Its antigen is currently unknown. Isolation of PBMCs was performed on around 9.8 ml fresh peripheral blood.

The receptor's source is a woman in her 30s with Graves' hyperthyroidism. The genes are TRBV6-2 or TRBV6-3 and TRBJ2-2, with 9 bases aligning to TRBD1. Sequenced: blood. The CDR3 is CASRKTGGNTGELFF. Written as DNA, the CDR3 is TGTGCCAGCAGAAAGACAGGGGGGAACACCGGGGAGCTGTTTTTT.